What follows are 28 T cell receptor beta chains derived from one specimen sequenced in a study of OX40 agonist ivuxolimab in advanced cancers. Sequencing used immunoSEQ multiplex PCR; TCRdb keeps in-frame clones, though not all of them. The table lists fewer than 70,000 clones, about 88% of them singletons. Material: CD4+ or CD8+ T cells sorted from blood, obtained in a trial of the OX40 agonist ivuxolimab. These receptors were obtained from an adult with an advanced solid tumor such as melanoma, head and neck, liver or kidney cancer.

The J gene is TRBJ1-1, the V gene TRBV7-2; D unclear. The CDR3 length is 13 residues. The V end lost 2 bases, the J end lost 6 bases, and 10 bases lay between the germline ends. The germline V gene has CDR1 SGHTA and CDR2 FQGNSA. The CDR3 loop reads CASSLFTGSEAFF. The CDR3 nucleotides are TGTGCCAGCAGCTTATTTACCGGTTCTGAAGCTTTCTTT.

The V gene is TRBV11-1, the J gene TRBJ1-2; TRBD1 aligns across 8 bases. The CDR3 runs to 13 residues. With V trimmed by 5 bases and J by 7 bases, 6 bases remained unmatched. CDR1 and CDR2 from the germline V gene are SGHAT and FQDESV (reference sequence). The CDR3 is CASSPDRDAGYTF. The CDR3 DNA follows: TGTGCCAGCAGCCCGGACAGGGACGCTGGCTACACCTTC.

This clone was detected only a few times. The chain uses TRBV19 and TRBJ2-2; 8 bases align to TRBD2. The CDR3 loop spans 17 amino acids. Germline assignment: CDR1 LNHDA and CDR2 SQIVND (reference sequence). V dropped 4 bases and J dropped 2; count of bases not matched to a gene: 9. CDR3 in amino acids: CASSNRAAGANTGELFF. The CDR3 DNA is TGTGCCAGTAGTAATCGTGCAGCGGGGGCTAACACCGGGGAGCTGTTTTTT.

The J gene is TRBJ1-2, the V gene TRBV5-1; 7 bases fit TRBD1. There are 12 residues in the CDR3. Germline CDR1 SGHRS, CDR2 YFSETQ. V shed 4 bases and J 8 bases; nucleotides not matched to a gene: 5. The CDR3 reads CASSINRGGYTF. The CDR3 DNA follows: TGCGCCAGCAGCATAAACAGGGGCGGCTACACCTTC.

The gene calls are TRBV7-6 and TRBJ2-1, with D uncertain. The CDR3 has 14 residues. Trimming shortened V by 2 bases and J by 4 bases, and 9 bases separated the two germline ends. The germline V gene encodes CDR1 SGHVS and CDR2 FNYEAQ. The CDR3 bases are TGTGCCAGCAGCTTAACAGACCTTTACAATGAGCAGTTCTTC. It yields the protein CASSLTDLYNEQFF.

A single count supports this clone. The chain has TRBV18 and TRBJ1-3; 7 nucleotides line up with TRBD1. The CDR3 contains 19 residues. Germline V lookup: CDR1 KGHSH, CDR2 LQKENI. The V gene end was trimmed by 3 bases and the J gene end by 4 bases; junction bases not matched to a gene: 18. Here the CDR3 DNA reads TGTGCCAGCTCACCTTTTCCCATGGGACAGCAATCCTACGGAAACACCATATATTTT. Encoded protein: CASSPFPMGQQSYGNTIYF.

V is TRBV29-1 and J is TRBJ1-4; 7 nucleotides match TRBD1. Germline CDR1 reads SQVTM; CDR2 reads ANQGSEA. J lost 3 bases, V lost 6 bases, and 7 bases had no gene match. The CDR3 totals 14 residues. The CDR3 spells CSVARQGANEKLFF. CDR3 coding DNA: TGCAGCGTGGCTAGACAGGGAGCTAATGAAAAACTGTTTTTT.

This clone was picked up one time. The gene calls are TRBV6-6 and TRBJ1-1; no firm D call. The germline V gene encodes CDR1 MNHNY and CDR2 SVGAGI (reference sequence). V lost 5 bases and J 11 bases, leaving 12 bases between the germline ends. This CDR3 comprises 11 residues. The CDR3 bases are TGTGCCAGCAGTCCCCGCAGTCAGGCTTTCTTT. Its protein product is CASSPRSQAFF.

As for this clone: Different DNA sequences within this sample yield the same CDR3. The rearrangement joins TRBV18 to TRBJ1-5; TRBD1 matches 9 bases. Trimming took 3 bases from V and 2 from J; bases not matched to a gene: 2. This CDR3 has 15 amino acids. Germline V lookup: CDR1 KGHSH, CDR2 LQKENI. The CDR3 bases are TGTGCCAGCTCACCGGACAGGGGAGGCAATCAGCCCCAGCATTTT. Encoded protein: CASSPDRGGNQPQHF.

CDR3: CASRVGQGVGGYTF. CDR3 bases: TGTGCCAGCAGGGTGGGACAGGGAGTTGGCGGCTACACCTTC. The chain carries TRBV6-1 and TRBJ1-2; 9 positions match TRBD1. J gave up 8 bases and V 6 bases, and 10 bases lay outside the gene matches. This CDR3 spans 14 amino acids. CDR1 and CDR2 (germline): MNHNS, SASEGT.

The J gene is TRBJ1-1, the V gene TRBV6-1; 9 bases match TRBD1. The CDR3 spans 13 residues. Germline V gene sequence: CDR1 MNHNS, CDR2 SASEGT. The junction had 3 bases not matched to a gene; V was cut back by 6 bases and J by 4 bases. This CDR3 reads CASRGTGFTEAFF. The CDR3 region has the DNA TGTGCCAGCAGAGGGACAGGGTTCACTGAAGCTTTCTTT.

The CDR3 region is CASSVGASGNTIYF. In DNA, the CDR3 is TGTGCCAGCAGCGTAGGAGCATCTGGAAACACCATATATTTT. The rearrangement links TRBV9 to TRBJ1-3, with D uncertain. Germline CDR1 SGDLS, CDR2 YYNGEE. The CDR3 totals 14 residues. V was clipped by 0 bases and J by 1 base, with 5 bases between them. Full variable domain (missing parts from reference TRBV9 and TRBJ1-3): DSGVTQTPKHLITATGQRVTLRCSPRSGDLSVYWYQQSLDQGLQFLIQYYNGEERAKGNILERFSAQQFPDLHSELNLSSLELGDSALYFCASSVGASGNTIYFGEGSWLTVV.

This sequence joins TRBV9 and TRBJ1-2; TRBD1 matches at 10 bases. Trimming removed 0 bases from V and 1 base from J; junction bases left unmatched: 3. This CDR3 is built from 16 residues. Per the germline V gene, CDR1 is SGDLS and CDR2 is YYNGEE. CDR3 loop: CASSVAGTGVNYGYTF. The CDR3 nucleotides are TGTGCCAGCAGCGTAGCTGGGACAGGGGTTAACTATGGCTACACCTTC.

The CDR3: CASGEREAEQFF. CDR3 sequence (DNA): TGTGCCAGTGGGGAAAGGGAGGCTGAGCAGTTCTTC. The rearrangement links TRBV19 to TRBJ2-1; TRBD2 might be the D (6 bases). Trimming pared 8 bases from V and 9 bases from J, leaving 14 bases between. CDR1 is LNHDA and CDR2 is SQIVND in the germline V gene (reference sequence). The CDR3 consists of 12 residues.

The chain links TRBV6-1 to TRBJ1-5; weak D call: TRBD1 (6 bases). This CDR3 spans 15 amino acids. V lost 7 bases to trimming and J lost 4 bases, with 17 bases between them. The germline gives CDR1 MNHNS, CDR2 SASEGT. CDR3 region: CASTRDNLGNQPQHF. In DNA form, the CDR3 reads TGTGCCAGCACCAGGGACAATTTGGGTAATCAGCCCCAGCATTTT.

The rearrangement uses TRBV19 and TRBJ1-2, with D possibly being TRBD1 (6 bases). Looked up from germline, CDR1 is LNHDA and CDR2 is SQIVND (reference sequence). Trimming pared 6 bases from V and 2 bases from J, leaving 10 bases between. The CDR3 is made up of 13 amino acids. The CDR3 sequence is CASRTTGNYGYTF. The CDR3 bases are TGTGCCAGTAGGACTACAGGGAACTATGGCTACACCTTC.

This chain's CDR3 is CASSSTLGQGPSGNIQYF. The CDR3 DNA reads TGTGCCAGCAGCTCGACCCTGGGACAGGGCCCTAGTGGAAACATTCAGTACTTC. V is TRBV7-9 and J is TRBJ2-4; 9 bases fit TRBD1. Germline V gene sequence: CDR1 SEHNR, CDR2 FQNEAQ (reference sequence). This CDR3 is 18 amino acids long. Germline trimming cut 4 bases from V and 6 bases from J; bases unmatched to any gene: 16. Filled out from reference TRBV7-9 and TRBJ2-4, the complete variable domain reads DTGVSQNPRHKITKRGQNVTFRCDPISEHNRLYWYRQTLGQGPEFLTYFQNEAQLEKSRLLSDRFSAERPKGSFSTLEIQRTEQGDSAMYLCASSSTLGQGPSGNIQYFGAGTRLSVL.

The rearrangement joins TRBV5-4 to TRBJ2-5; TRBD2 matches 10 bases. In germline, CDR1 is SGHNT, CDR2 YYREEE (reference sequence). V trimming: 2 bases; J trimming: 7 bases; junction bases outside the gene matches: 8. The CDR3 loop spans 15 amino acids. CDR3 in amino acids: CASSFQLAGPGTQYF. CDR3 DNA sequence: TGTGCCAGCAGCTTCCAACTAGCGGGGCCGGGGACCCAGTACTTC.

V usage is TRBV7-9 and J usage is TRBJ2-7, with 8 bases matching TRBD1. The CDR3 consists of 15 residues. Trimming cost V 5 bases and J 3 bases; bases outside gene matches: 9. Germline V lookup: CDR1 SEHNR, CDR2 FQNEAQ (reference sequence). The chain's CDR3 is CASSPDRGRGYEQYF. The CDR3 bases are TGTGCCAGCAGCCCAGACAGGGGACGTGGCTACGAGCAGTACTTC.

V is TRBV2 and J is TRBJ2-1; tentative D call: TRBD2 (5 bases). Per germline, CDR1 SNHLY and CDR2 FYNNEI. The V gene lost 0 bases and the J gene lost 4 bases, with 10 bases spanning the gap. This CDR3 contains 15 residues. The CDR3 nucleotides are TGTGCCAGCAGTGAAGCCAGACCGGGATACAATGAGCAGTTCTTC. Translating it yields CASSEARPGYNEQFF.

The chain couples TRBV5-1 to TRBJ2-2; TRBD2 aligns across 9 bases. CDR1 and CDR2 from the germline V gene are SGHRS and YFSETQ. The junction had 4 bases not matched to a gene; V was cut back by 3 bases and J by 4 bases. This CDR3 has 15 amino acids. CDR3 sequence: CASSYQAGGTGELFF. In DNA, the CDR3 is TGCGCCAGCAGCTACCAAGCGGGGGGCACCGGGGAGCTGTTTTTT.

The CDR3 region has the DNA TGTGCCAGCTCACCACTAGCGGGGGCCGAAGGCACGCAGTATTTT. This translates into CASSPLAGAEGTQYF. The chain carries TRBV18 and TRBJ2-3; 9 bases fit TRBD2. Looked up from germline, CDR1 is KGHSH and CDR2 is LQKENI. The trim removed 1 base at V and 9 bases at J, leaving 8 bases unmatched. The CDR3 spans 15 residues.

The chain recombines TRBV5-4 with TRBJ2-3; TRBD2 might be the D (7 bases). Germline V gives CDR1 SGHNT, CDR2 YYREEE (reference sequence). The V end was cut by 6 bases, the J end by 2 bases, with 19 bases between. This CDR3 is built from 16 residues. CDR3 in amino acids: CASTPGTGGFTDTQYF. Written as DNA, the CDR3 is TGTGCCAGCACCCCCGGAACGGGGGGCTTCACAGATACGCAGTATTTT.

This chain links TRBV18 with TRBJ2-5; D is unresolved. V dropped 3 bases and J dropped 4 bases, with 9 bases sitting between them. The CDR3 has 13 residues. The germline V gene encodes CDR1 KGHSH and CDR2 LQKENI. For the CDR3, the DNA is TGTGCCAGCTCACCGCAGGTCGCAGAGACCCAGTACTTC. Protein product: CASSPQVAETQYF.

V and J are TRBV18 and TRBJ1-5; D ambiguous. Per germline, CDR1 KGHSH and CDR2 LQKENI. This CDR3 has 15 residues. V lost 6 bases and J 7 bases, leaving 19 bases between the germline ends. This CDR3 reads CASSLEKGQPQPQHF. The CDR3, as DNA: TGTGCCAGCTCGCTCGAAAAAGGGCAACCACAGCCCCAGCATTTT.

V gene TRBV19 combines with J gene TRBJ2-2; 7 bases are shared with TRBD1. The junction had 4 bases not matched to a gene; V was cut back by 10 bases and J by 2 bases. Germline CDR1 LNHDA, CDR2 SQIVND (reference sequence). The CDR3 length is 13 residues. The CDR3 nucleotides read TGTGCCACAAACAGGGGAAACACCGGGGAGCTGTTTTTT. Encoded protein: CATNRGNTGELFF.

The rearrangement uses TRBV9 and TRBJ2-5, with 8 bases matching TRBD2. The better agreement between TRBJ2-7 and the DNA end casts doubt on the J call. The CDR3 sequence is 17 residues long. Germline CDR1 is SGDLS and CDR2 is YYNGEE. Here the CDR3 reads CASSRQRVGGLGDEQYF. The CDR3 coding sequence is TGTGCCAGCAGCCGACAGCGGGTTGGGGGACTAGGAGACGAGCAGTACTTC.

The chain links TRBV11-2 to TRBJ2-5; 7 bases are a match to TRBD1. TRBJ2-7 explains the end of the DNA better; the J call may be wrong. Germline-derived CDR1 and CDR2 are SGHAT and FQNNGV. The CDR3 consists of 15 residues. CDR3 bases: TGTGCCAGCAGCTTAGATGGGGGACAGTCCTACGAGCAGTACTTC. Its translation: CASSLDGGQSYEQYF.